The 28 T cell receptor beta chains reported below all come from one sample, sequenced in a study of T cell repertoires in cytomegalovirus infection. TCRdb re-called the reads with MiXCR, one entry per CDR3 protein. This sample has 270,000 or so distinct CDR3 sequences, with more than 15% found just once. Sequenced: CD8+ T cells from PBMCs. The receptors originated from a human donor in good health (CMV status not recorded). Some clones in this sample may be carry-over from other donors' samples.

This clonotype was seen only a few times. The CDR3 nucleotides read TGTGCCAGCAGTTCCTTCCCGGACAGTTCTGGAAACACCATATATTTT. It yields the protein CASSSFPDSSGNTIYF. The chain recombines TRBV28 with TRBJ1-3, with D perhaps TRBD1 (6 bases). CDR3 length equals 16 residues. V lost 4 bases, J lost 1 base, and 14 bases lay in between. Germline CDR1 is MDHEN and CDR2 is SYDVKM.

The V gene is TRBV12-3 or TRBV12-4, the J gene TRBJ2-7, with 7 nucleotides matching TRBD2. The CDR3 covers 16 residues. V shed 0 bases, J shed 5 bases, and the junction held 10 bases outside the gene matches. The CDR3 protein is CASSLAWARGFHEQYF. CDR3 sequence (DNA): TGTGCCAGCAGTTTAGCATGGGCGCGGGGGTTTCACGAGCAGTACTTC.

This clonotype was observed a handful of times. The V gene is TRBV28, the J gene TRBJ1-6; 8 nucleotides match TRBD1. Germline V lookup: CDR1 MDHEN, CDR2 SYDVKM. Trimming at V came to 6 bases and at J to 9 bases, leaving 7 bases not matched to a gene. This CDR3 region has 14 residues. In nucleotides, the CDR3 is TGTGCCAGCAGGGTGACAGGGGATGGTTCACCCCTCCACTTT. Protein product: CASRVTGDGSPLHF.

This clonotype came up a few times. The chain employs TRBV2 and TRBJ2-1; 9 nucleotides agree with TRBD1. CDR3 length: 15 amino acids. From germline, CDR1 is SNHLY and CDR2 FYNNEI. V shed 7 bases and J 2 bases; nucleotides not matched to a gene: 6. The CDR3, as DNA: TGTGCCAGCACCAACCGGGACAGGGCCTACAATGAGCAGTTCTTC. As protein: CASTNRDRAYNEQFF.

This clonotype was observed many times. The chain combines TRBV29-1 with TRBJ1-2; 11 positions match TRBD1. Trimming cost V 0 bases and J 8 bases; bases outside gene matches: 8. The CDR3 runs 15 residues. The germline V gene encodes CDR1 SQVTM and CDR2 ANQGSEA. Written as DNA, the CDR3 is TGCAGCGTTGAAGATAGTGGACAGGGGGCGGGAGGCTACACCTTC. Amino acid sequence: CSVEDSGQGAGGYTF.

J is TRBJ2-1 and V is TRBV13; 8 bases are shared with TRBD2. The V segment lost 5 bases and the J segment 1 base; nucleotides outside the gene matches: 7. The V gene's germline CDR1 is PRHDT and CDR2 FYEKMQ (reference sequence). The CDR3 spans 16 residues. The CDR3 protein is CASSPQERGSYNEQFF. CDR3 bases: TGTGCCAGCAGCCCCCAGGAGCGGGGGTCCTACAATGAGCAGTTCTTC.

The V call is TRBV27, the J call TRBJ1-1; tentative D call: TRBD1 (6 bases). Germline V gene lookup returns CDR1 MNHEY and CDR2 SMNVEV (reference sequence). Trimming shortened V by 2 bases and J by 6 bases, and 16 bases separated the two germline ends. There are 15 residues in the CDR3. As DNA, the CDR3 is TGTGCCAGCAGTTTAAGACCGCCGGGACACCCTGAAGCTTTCTTT. Amino acids: CASSLRPPGHPEAFF.

This clonotype was picked up many times. CDR3 DNA: TGTGCCAGCAGCTTAGCCAGACCTAACTCCTACGAGCAGTACTTC. It specifies CASSLARPNSYEQYF. This chain connects TRBV7-8 to TRBJ2-7, with unresolved D. The CDR3 is made up of 15 amino acids. V lost 0 bases and J 0 bases, leaving 9 bases between the germline ends. CDR1 is SGHVS and CDR2 is FQNEAQ in the germline V gene.

The chain carries TRBV12-3 or TRBV12-4 and TRBJ1-5, with a possible D match to TRBD1 (5 bases). The CDR3 covers 13 residues. V lost 0 bases, J lost 6 bases, and 6 bases lay in between. CDR3: CASSLARVQPQHF. Written as DNA, the CDR3 is TGTGCCAGCAGTTTAGCCAGGGTTCAGCCCCAGCATTTT.

A note on this clonotype: With a much larger clone just one base away, this may be a read error. V usage is TRBV4-1 and J usage is TRBJ2-7; 9 nucleotides agree with TRBD1. The CDR3 contains 16 residues. Germline V lookup: CDR1 MGHRA, CDR2 YSYEKL. CDR3 sequence reads: CASSQGSGTGNREHYF. CDR3 coding DNA: TGCGCCAGCAGCCAAGGTTCCGGGACAGGGAATCGGGAGCATTACTTC.

J is TRBJ2-5 and V is TRBV5-4; TRBD1 agrees at 9 bases. CDR3 length equals 13 residues. CDR1 is SGHNT, CDR2 YYREEE, per germline (reference sequence). With 4 bases clipped from V and 5 bases from J, the junction kept 3 bases outside the gene matches. This chain's CDR3 is CASSPGQGETQYF. The CDR3 DNA follows: TGTGCCAGCAGCCCCGGACAGGGGGAGACCCAGTACTTC.

This clonotype was recorded at least ten times. The V gene is TRBV4-1, the J gene TRBJ1-2, with D hard to call. The V gene's germline CDR1 is MGHRA and CDR2 YSYEKL. Trimming left V 1 base short and J 0 bases short, with 12 bases between. The CDR3 contains 16 residues. The CDR3 DNA reads as TGCGCCAGCAGCCAAGTGGTGCTAACCACTAACTATGGCTACACCTTC. This sequence encodes CASSQVVLTTNYGYTF.

This clonotype was seen many times. The chain links TRBV7-9 to TRBJ2-3, with TRBD1 matching over 7 bases. In germline, CDR1 is SEHNR, CDR2 FQNEAQ (reference sequence). The CDR3 runs to 15 residues. V trimming: 5 bases; J trimming: 0 bases; junction bases outside the gene matches: 5. The CDR3 region has the DNA TGTGCCAGCAGCCTCCGGGACAGTAGCACAGATACGCAGTATTTT. As protein: CASSLRDSSTDTQYF.

In this sample, this clonotype turned up many times. The genes are TRBV12-5 and TRBJ1-6; D is unclear. The V gene lost 3 bases and the J gene lost 4 bases, with 10 bases spanning the gap. CDR1 and CDR2 from the germline V gene are LGHNT and FRNRAP. The CDR3 length is 15 residues. CDR3 sequence (DNA): TGTGCTAGTGGTTTTGCAGAAATATATAATTCACCCCTCCACTTT. It translates to CASGFAEIYNSPLHF.

This clonotype was counted at least ten times. V usage is TRBV7-2 and J usage is TRBJ1-4; D uncertain. The CDR3 extends over 17 amino acids. In germline, CDR1 is SGHTA, CDR2 FQGNSA. V was clipped by 0 bases and J by 4 bases, with 15 bases between them. The CDR3 nucleotides read TGTGCCAGCAGCTTAGCAAATCTGGGCAGGAATAATGAAAAACTGTTTTTT. This translates into CASSLANLGRNNEKLFF.

This clonotype has a handful of counts. The rearrangement uses TRBV28 and TRBJ2-7; either TRBD1 or TRBD2 may supply D (7 bases each). The CDR3 sequence is 15 residues long. V was cut by 7 bases and J by 7 bases, with 23 bases left in between. Germline CDR1 and CDR2: MDHEN and SYDVKM. Written as DNA, the CDR3 is TGTGCCAGCAATTTCTACCAGGGGGGGGTTGGAGAGCAGTACTTC. Translation: CASNFYQGGVGEQYF.

This sequence joins TRBV29-1 and TRBJ2-2; no clear D gene. CDR3 length equals 13 residues. Between the trimmed V and J ends, which lost 5 bases and 3 bases, there was a span of 10 bases. Per the germline V gene, CDR1 is SQVTM and CDR2 is ANQGSEA. CDR3 sequence reads: CSVQTVYTGELFF. The CDR3, as DNA: TGCAGCGTTCAGACGGTTTACACCGGGGAGCTGTTTTTT.

This chain connects TRBV6-5 to TRBJ1-1; D gene uncertain. V gave up 7 bases and J gave up 2 bases, with 17 bases separating them. From germline, CDR1 is MNHEY and CDR2 SVGAGI. This CDR3 region has 15 residues. CDR3 amino acids: CASNLWESPNTEAFF. DNA for the CDR3: TGTGCCAGCAACCTTTGGGAATCCCCAAACACTGAAGCTTTCTTT.

V is TRBV27 and J is TRBJ2-4; D may be TRBD1 or TRBD2 (5 bases each). V gave up 5 bases and J gave up 2 bases, with 25 bases separating them. Germline V gene sequence: CDR1 MNHEY, CDR2 SMNVEV (reference sequence). The CDR3 totals 19 residues. The CDR3 DNA reads as TGTGCCAGCAGTCCCCTCGGGGACGGACCGACATGGCCCAAAAACATTCAGTACTTC. Protein: CASSPLGDGPTWPKNIQYF.

This clonotype was counted a single time. Being one base from a much bigger clone, this may be a read error. The chain has TRBV11-2 and TRBJ1-1; D is unclear. Trimming removed 3 bases from V and 1 base from J, with 9 bases in between. In germline, CDR1 is SGHAT, CDR2 FQNNGV. The CDR3 totals 14 residues. The CDR3, as DNA: TGTGCCAGCAGCTTCCTCCTCACGAACACTGAAGCTTTCTTT. Amino acid sequence: CASSFLLTNTEAFF.

This clonotype has only a few counts. This rearrangement joins TRBV4-1 to TRBJ2-1, with 8 bases that match TRBD1. Germline assignment: CDR1 MGHRA and CDR2 YSYEKL. After removal of 4 bases from V and 8 bases from J, the junction contained 4 bases not matched to a gene. There are 13 residues in the CDR3. The CDR3 reads CASSRAGGDEQFF. The CDR3 nucleotides are TGCGCCAGCAGCCGAGCAGGGGGCGATGAGCAGTTCTTC.

The chain has TRBV5-4 and TRBJ2-4, with TRBD1 matching 7 bases. V was pared by 1 base and J by 5 bases, with 3 bases of the junction left unmatched. The germline V gene has CDR1 SGHNT and CDR2 YYREEE (reference sequence). The CDR3 spans 14 residues. CDR3 nucleotides: TGTGCCAGCAGCTTGCAGGGGGTAGAAAACATTCAGTACTTC. Translated, it gives CASSLQGVENIQYF.

This clonotype occurred many times. The V call is TRBV7-8, the J call TRBJ1-4, with 8 nucleotides matching TRBD1. CDR3 length: 18 residues. With V trimmed by 2 bases and J by 5 bases, 13 bases remained unmatched. CDR1 is SGHVS, CDR2 FQNEAQ, per germline. For the CDR3, the DNA is TGTGCCAGCAGCTTAAACCCCCCGGACAGGGATTACAATGAAAAACTGTTTTTT. Protein product: CASSLNPPDRDYNEKLFF.

Many counts were recorded for this clonotype. V usage is TRBV19 and J usage is TRBJ1-6, with D unclear. Deletions cut 6 bases from V and 0 bases from J, with 12 bases between. Looked up from germline, CDR1 is LNHDA and CDR2 is SQIVND (reference sequence). CDR3 length equals 16 residues. The CDR3 reads CASRNEESSYNSPLHF. As DNA, the CDR3 is TGTGCCAGTAGAAATGAGGAAAGCTCCTATAATTCACCCCTCCACTTT.

This clonotype was observed many times. This chain joins TRBV4-2 and TRBJ1-2, with 10 bases identical to TRBD1. In germline, CDR1 is LGHNA, CDR2 YNFKEQ. The junction had 4 bases not matched to a gene; V was cut back by 4 bases and J by 5 bases. This CDR3 spans 14 amino acids. The CDR3 spells CASSRDRGGYGYTF. CDR3 DNA sequence: TGTGCCAGCAGCCGGGACAGGGGTGGATATGGCTACACCTTC.

This sequence joins TRBV29-1 and TRBJ1-1; D perhaps matches TRBD1 (5 bases). CDR3 length: 14 amino acids. Germline V CDR1 and CDR2: SQVTM, ANQGSEA. V lost 6 bases to trimming and J lost 0 bases, with 14 bases between them. Here the CDR3 DNA reads TGCAGCGTAGACCACTGGGGCATGAACACTGAAGCTTTCTTT. Translated: CSVDHWGMNTEAFF.

This clonotype was seen only a few times. The gene calls are TRBV10-3 and TRBJ2-5; the D gene is possibly TRBD1 (6 bases). Germline V gives CDR1 ENHRY, CDR2 SYGVKD. The ends were cut back, 3 bases at V and 2 bases at J, with 19 bases in the middle. The length of the CDR3 is 17 residues. In DNA, the CDR3 is TGTGCCATCAGTGACCCACTCACAGGGCCGGAACAAGAGACCCAGTACTTC. Translating gives CAISDPLTGPEQETQYF.

In its sample, this clonotype was seen a few times. V usage is TRBV4-2 and J usage is TRBJ1-2, with unresolved D. Trimming took off 0 bases at V and 4 bases at J, with 21 bases between the two ends. Germline assignment: CDR1 LGHNA and CDR2 YNFKEQ. This CDR3 is 18 amino acids long. The DNA for the CDR3 is TGTGCCAGCAGCCAAGATAGGGCGGCGGTTGGGCTAAGCTATGGCTACACCTTC. Its protein product is CASSQDRAAVGLSYGYTF.